This T cell receptor (beta chain) was recovered during a study of PD-L1 blockade in urothelial cancer (dated by TCRdb to about 2017). About the full investigation: Every patient began therapy at some point between 2013 and 2015 and was given atezolizumab 1,200 mg intravenously every 3 weeks. About nine tenths of the roughly 29 patients were males with bladder-origin urothelial cancer, and about 60% of the roughly 30 reported a prior smoking history. An ECOG performance status of 0 or 1 was recorded for the patients, and 0 to 3 prior chemotherapy regimens had been received by the patients. Blood samples were analyzed at 3 weeks after treatment start (second dose) and at 6 weeks after treatment start. Blood samples gave a median of around 130,000 T cells and 82,636 unique TCRs, with a median clonality of 0.080. The study was an exploratory multi-omic analysis of somatic, immune and clinical correlates of response to PD-L1 blockade with atezolizumab in urothelial cancer. Pretreatment tumor samples, along with matched peripheral blood collected serially before and after atezolizumab treatment, underwent TCR sequencing. Durable clinical benefit was defined as progression-free survival longer than 6 months, and TCR features were also tested against progression-free and overall survival. In the same patients who had TCR sequencing, pretreatment tumors also underwent whole exome sequencing and RNA sequencing. Several patients reached durable clinical benefit, while fewer than 25 patients did not. Twenty-nine patients had pretreatment blood TCR-seq, around 25 had at least one posttreatment blood collection, and around 25 had tumor TCR-seq.

Relative to germline, V is 4 bases shorter and J is 0 bases shorter, with 10 bases between their ends. The germline V gene specifies SGHRS as CDR1 and YFSETQ as CDR2. From cysteine to phenylalanine, the CDR3 is 14 amino acids long. Only the CDR3 portion is preserved as DNA: 42 bases, with reading frame beginning at the first base. A total of some 30 patients with locally advanced or metastatic urothelial carcinoma, treated at Memorial Sloan Kettering on a trial protocol, made up the cohort. Peripheral blood mononuclear cells were collected pretreatment and during treatment, with between 1 and 8 total time points per patient. The Qiagen DNeasy Blood extraction kit was used to purify genomic DNA from total PBMCs and tumor samples. PBMCs were collected pretreatment and during treatment and were isolated and stored as previously described. Synthetic TCR analog templates were spiked into each PCR so that absolute template abundance could be estimated from read counts. TCRbeta CDR3 regions were amplified from genomic DNA with bias-controlled V and J gene primers using the immunoSEQ assay. Sequencing of rearranged TCRbeta segments was performed at approximately 20X coverage. In the authors' own workflow: Sequencing errors were corrected by clustering, and CDR3s were annotated against IMGT so that V, D and J genes could be assigned. Downstream analyses used only productive TCRbeta rearrangements, leaving out any out-of-frame or stop-codon sequences. Clonality was computed as one minus Shannon entropy normalized by the log of the number of unique productive sequences. Clones differing between time points or between blood and tumor were identified by Fisher's exact test with Benjamini-Hochberg correction at adjusted p below 0.01. Not all clones reach the TCRdb copy of this immuneACCESS table, which keeps in-frame sequences only. Checked studies attribute under half of the gap to unresolved V genes and leave the rest unexplained. The DNA gave D and trimming, while V, J and clone size come from that table. This sample comprises tens of thousands of clones, roughly 87% of them detected only once. The ten largest clones add up to 3.5% to 5.5% of the sample.

To note about this clone: The target of this receptor is not known. Base qualities are not recorded, but no much larger clone differs from it by a single base.

The research as a whole found: Small sample size (n of about 30) and many exploratory analyses mean the results are intended to be hypothesis-generating. Among patients with durable benefit, tumor-associated TCR clones showed greater expansion in peripheral blood 3 weeks after treatment started (n = 22, p = 0.022). Improved progression-free and overall survival was found to be associated with pretreatment peripheral blood TCR clonality below the median.

This material consisted of PBMCs, taken around atezolizumab (anti-PD-L1) treatment. This clonotype was obtained from a man in his 70s with urothelial cancer. The rearranged segments are TRBV5-1 and TRBJ1-1; TRBD1 could be the D gene, as 5 bases match. The DNA sequence is TGCGCCAGCAGCCCTGACAGCATGAACACTGAAGCTTTCTTT. Translated, it gives CASSPDSMNTEAFF.